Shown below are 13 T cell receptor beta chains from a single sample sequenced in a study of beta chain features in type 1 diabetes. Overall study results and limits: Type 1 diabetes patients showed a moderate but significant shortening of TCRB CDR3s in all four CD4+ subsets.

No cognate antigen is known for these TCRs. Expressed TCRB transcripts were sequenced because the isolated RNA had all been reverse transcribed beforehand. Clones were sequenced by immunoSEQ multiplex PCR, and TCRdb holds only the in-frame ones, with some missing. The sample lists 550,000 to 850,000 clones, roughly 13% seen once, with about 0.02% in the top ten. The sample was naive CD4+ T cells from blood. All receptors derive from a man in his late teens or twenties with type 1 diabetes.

The CDR3, as DNA: TGTGCCAGCAGCTCAGGGCCCAACGGTAATTCACCCCTCCACTTT. Translating it yields CASSSGPNGNSPLHF. The chain employs TRBV9 and TRBJ1-6; perhaps TRBD1 as D (5 bases). In germline, CDR1 is SGDLS, CDR2 YYNGEE. CDR3 size: 15 residues. The V end lost 4 bases, the J end lost 6 bases, and 14 bases lay between the germline ends.

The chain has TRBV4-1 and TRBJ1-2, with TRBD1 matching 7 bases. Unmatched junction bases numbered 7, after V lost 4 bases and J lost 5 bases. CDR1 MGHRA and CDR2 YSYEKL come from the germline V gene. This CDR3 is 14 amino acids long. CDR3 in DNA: TGCGCCAGCAGCCGCACGGGACAGATATATGGCTACACCTTC. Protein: CASSRTGQIYGYTF.

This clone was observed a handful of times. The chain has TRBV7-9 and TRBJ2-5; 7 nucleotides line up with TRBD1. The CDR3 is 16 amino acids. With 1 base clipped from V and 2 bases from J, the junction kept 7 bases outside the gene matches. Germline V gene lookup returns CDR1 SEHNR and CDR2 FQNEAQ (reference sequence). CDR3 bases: TGTGCCAGCAGCTTAGGGCCCGGGACAGATCAAGAGACCCAGTACTTC. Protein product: CASSLGPGTDQETQYF.

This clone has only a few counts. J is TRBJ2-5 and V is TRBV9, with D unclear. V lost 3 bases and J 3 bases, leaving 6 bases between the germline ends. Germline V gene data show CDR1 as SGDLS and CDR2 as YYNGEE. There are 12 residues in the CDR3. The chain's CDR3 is CASSGTEETQYF. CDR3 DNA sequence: TGTGCCAGCAGCGGAACCGAAGAGACCCAGTACTTC.

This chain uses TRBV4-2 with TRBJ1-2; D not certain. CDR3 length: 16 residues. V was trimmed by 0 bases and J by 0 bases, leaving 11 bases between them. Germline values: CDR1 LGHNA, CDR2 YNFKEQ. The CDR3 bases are TGTGCCAGCAGCCAAGATTATACACGGGCTAACTATGGCTACACCTTC. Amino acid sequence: CASSQDYTRANYGYTF.

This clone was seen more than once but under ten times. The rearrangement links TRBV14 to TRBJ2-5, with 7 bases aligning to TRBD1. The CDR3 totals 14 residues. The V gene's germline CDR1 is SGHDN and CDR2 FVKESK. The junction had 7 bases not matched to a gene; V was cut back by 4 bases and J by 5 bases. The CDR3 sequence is CASSPRTGTETQYF. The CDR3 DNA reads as TGTGCCAGCAGCCCCCGGACAGGTACCGAGACCCAGTACTTC.

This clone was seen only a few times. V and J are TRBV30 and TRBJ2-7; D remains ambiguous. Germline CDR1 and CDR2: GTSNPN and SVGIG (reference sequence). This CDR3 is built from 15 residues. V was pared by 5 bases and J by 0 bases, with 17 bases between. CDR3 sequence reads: CAWGLQEWYSYEQYF. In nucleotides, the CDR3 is TGTGCCTGGGGCTTGCAGGAGTGGTACTCCTACGAGCAGTACTTC. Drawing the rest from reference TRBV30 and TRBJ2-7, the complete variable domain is SQTIHQWPATLVQPVGSPLSLECTVEGTSNPNLYWYRQAAGRGLQLLFYSVGIGQISSEVPQNLSASRPQDRQFILSSKKLLLSDSGFYLCAWGLQEWYSYEQYFGPGTRLTVT.

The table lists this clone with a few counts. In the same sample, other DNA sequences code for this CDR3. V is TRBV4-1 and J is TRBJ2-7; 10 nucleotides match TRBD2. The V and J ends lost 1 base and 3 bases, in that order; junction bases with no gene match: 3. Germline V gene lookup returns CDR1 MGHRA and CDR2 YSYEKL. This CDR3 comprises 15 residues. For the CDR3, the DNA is TGCGCCAGCAGCCAAGGGACTAGCGGACGCTACGAGCAGTACTTC. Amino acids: CASSQGTSGRYEQYF.

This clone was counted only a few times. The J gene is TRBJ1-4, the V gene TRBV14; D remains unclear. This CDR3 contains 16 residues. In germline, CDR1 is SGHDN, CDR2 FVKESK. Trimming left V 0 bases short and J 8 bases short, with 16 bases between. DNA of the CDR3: TGTGCCAGCAGCCAAGATGATTGGTACGGGAACGAAAAACTGTTTTTT. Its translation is CASSQDDWYGNEKLFF.

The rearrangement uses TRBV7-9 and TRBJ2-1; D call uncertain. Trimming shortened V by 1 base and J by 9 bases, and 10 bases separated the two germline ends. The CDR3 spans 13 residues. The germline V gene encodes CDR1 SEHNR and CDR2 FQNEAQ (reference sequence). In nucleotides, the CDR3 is TGTGCCAGCAGCTTAGGGAGCCAGGCTGAGCAGTTCTTC. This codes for CASSLGSQAEQFF. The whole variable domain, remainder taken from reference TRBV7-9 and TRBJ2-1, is DTGVSQNPRHKITKRGQNVTFRCDPISEHNRLYWYRQTLGQGPEFLTYFQNEAQLEKSRLLSDRFSAERPKGSFSTLEIQRTEQGDSAMYLCASSLGSQAEQFFGPGTRLTVL.

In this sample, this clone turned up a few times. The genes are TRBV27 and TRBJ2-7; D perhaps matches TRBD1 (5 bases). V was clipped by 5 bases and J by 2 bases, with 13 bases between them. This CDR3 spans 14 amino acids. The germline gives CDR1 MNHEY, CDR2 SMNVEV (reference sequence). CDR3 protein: CASSRKGWTYEQYF. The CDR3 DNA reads TGTGCCAGCAGTAGGAAGGGGTGGACCTACGAGCAGTACTTC.

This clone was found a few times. The CDR3 region is CASSLGGITDTQYF. In DNA, the CDR3 is TGTGCCAGCAGCTTGGGAGGGATCACAGATACGCAGTATTTT. The chain links TRBV5-4 to TRBJ2-3, with D possibly being TRBD2 (5 bases). The CDR3 loop spans 14 amino acids. V shed 0 bases and J shed 2 bases, with 7 bases lying between them. The germline V gene has CDR1 SGHNT and CDR2 YYREEE (reference sequence).

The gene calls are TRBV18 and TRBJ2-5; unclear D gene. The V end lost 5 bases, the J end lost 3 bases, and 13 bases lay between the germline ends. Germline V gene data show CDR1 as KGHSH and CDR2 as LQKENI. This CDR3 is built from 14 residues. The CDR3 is CASSVVGSEETQYF. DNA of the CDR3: TGTGCCAGCTCAGTGGTGGGCAGCGAAGAGACCCAGTACTTC.